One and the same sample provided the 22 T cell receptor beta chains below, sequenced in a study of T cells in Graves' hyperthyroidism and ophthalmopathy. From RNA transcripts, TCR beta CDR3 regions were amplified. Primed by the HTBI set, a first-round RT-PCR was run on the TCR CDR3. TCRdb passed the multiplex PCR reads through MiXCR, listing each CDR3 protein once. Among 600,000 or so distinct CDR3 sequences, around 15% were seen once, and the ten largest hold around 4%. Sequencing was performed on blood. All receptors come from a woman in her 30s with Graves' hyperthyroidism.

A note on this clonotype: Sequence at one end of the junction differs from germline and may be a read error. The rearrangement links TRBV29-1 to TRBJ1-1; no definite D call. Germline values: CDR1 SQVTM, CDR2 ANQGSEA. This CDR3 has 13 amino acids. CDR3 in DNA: TGCAGCGTTGAAGGTCGGATGAACACTGAAGCTTCCTTT. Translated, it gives CSVEGRMNTEASF.

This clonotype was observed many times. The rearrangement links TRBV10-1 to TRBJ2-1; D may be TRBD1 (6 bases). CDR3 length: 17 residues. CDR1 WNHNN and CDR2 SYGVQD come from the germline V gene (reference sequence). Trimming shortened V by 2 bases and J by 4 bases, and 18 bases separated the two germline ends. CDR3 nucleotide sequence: TGCGCCAGCAGTGAGCGCTTAGGAGACAGGCGATACAATGAGCAGTTCTTC. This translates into CASSERLGDRRYNEQFF.

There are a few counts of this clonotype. For the CDR3, the DNA is TGTGCCTGGAGTGGCGACGGGGTTGGTACGCAGTATTTT. It yields the protein CAWSGDGVGTQYF. This chain uses TRBV30 with TRBJ2-3; weak D call: TRBD2 (5 bases). V gave up 1 base and J gave up 8 bases, with 13 bases separating them. The V gene's germline CDR1 is GTSNPN and CDR2 SVGIG (reference sequence). The CDR3 length is 13 residues.

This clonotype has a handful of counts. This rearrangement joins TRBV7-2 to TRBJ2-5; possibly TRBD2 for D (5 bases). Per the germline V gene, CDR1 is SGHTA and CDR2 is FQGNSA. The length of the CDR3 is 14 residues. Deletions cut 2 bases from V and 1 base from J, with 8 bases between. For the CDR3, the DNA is TGTGCCAGCAGCTTATGGAGGTTCCAAGAGACCCAGTACTTC. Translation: CASSLWRFQETQYF.

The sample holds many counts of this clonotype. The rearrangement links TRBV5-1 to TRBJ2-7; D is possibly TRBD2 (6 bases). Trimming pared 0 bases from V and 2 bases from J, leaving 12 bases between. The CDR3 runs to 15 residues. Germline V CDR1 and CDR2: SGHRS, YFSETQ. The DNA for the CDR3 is TGCGCCAGCAGCTTGGCGCGGGACGGTACCTACGAGCAGTACTTC. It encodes CASSLARDGTYEQYF.

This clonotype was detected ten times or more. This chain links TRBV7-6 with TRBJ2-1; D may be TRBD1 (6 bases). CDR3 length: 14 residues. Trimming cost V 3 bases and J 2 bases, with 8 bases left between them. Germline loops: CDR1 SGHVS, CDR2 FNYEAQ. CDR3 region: CASSFRDTYNEQFF. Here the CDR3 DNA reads TGTGCCAGCAGCTTTAGGGACACCTACAATGAGCAGTTCTTC.

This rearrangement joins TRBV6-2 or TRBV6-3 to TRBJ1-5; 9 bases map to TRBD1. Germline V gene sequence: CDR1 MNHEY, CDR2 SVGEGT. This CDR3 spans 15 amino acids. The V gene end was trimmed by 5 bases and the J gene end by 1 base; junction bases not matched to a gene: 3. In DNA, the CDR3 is TGTGCCAGCAGTGGGACAGGGATAAGCAATCAGCCCCAGCATTTT. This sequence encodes CASSGTGISNQPQHF.

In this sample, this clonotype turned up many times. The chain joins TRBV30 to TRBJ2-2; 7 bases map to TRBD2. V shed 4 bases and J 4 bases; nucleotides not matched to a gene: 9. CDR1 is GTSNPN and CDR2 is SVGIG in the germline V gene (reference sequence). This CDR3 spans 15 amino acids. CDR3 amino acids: CAWKFPGGGTGELFF. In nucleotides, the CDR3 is TGTGCCTGGAAGTTCCCGGGAGGCGGCACCGGGGAGCTGTTTTTT.

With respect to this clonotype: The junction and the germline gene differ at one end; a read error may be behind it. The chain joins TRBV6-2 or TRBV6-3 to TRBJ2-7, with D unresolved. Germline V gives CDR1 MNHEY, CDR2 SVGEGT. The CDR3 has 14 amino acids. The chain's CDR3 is CASGYSDGFYKQYF. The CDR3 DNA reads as TGTGCCAGCGGTTACTCGGACGGATTCTACAAGCAGTACTTC.

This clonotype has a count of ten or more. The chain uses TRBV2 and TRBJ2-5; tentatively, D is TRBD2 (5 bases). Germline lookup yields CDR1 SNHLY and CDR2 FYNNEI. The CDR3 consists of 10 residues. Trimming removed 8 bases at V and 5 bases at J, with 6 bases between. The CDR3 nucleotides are TGTGCCAGCGGGAGTGAGACCCAGTACTTC. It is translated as CASGSETQYF.

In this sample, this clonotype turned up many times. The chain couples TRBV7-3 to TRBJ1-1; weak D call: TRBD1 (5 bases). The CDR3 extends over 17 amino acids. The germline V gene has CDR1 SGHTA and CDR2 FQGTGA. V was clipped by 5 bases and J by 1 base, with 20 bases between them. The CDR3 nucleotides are TGTGCCAGCAGCCCCACAGGTTATCTCTTGGGGAACACTGAAGCTTTCTTT. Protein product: CASSPTGYLLGNTEAFF. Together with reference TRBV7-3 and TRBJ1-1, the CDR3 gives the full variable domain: GAGVSQTPSNKVTEKGKYVELRCDPISGHTALYWYRQSLGQGPEFLIYFQGTGAADDSGLPNDRFFAVRPEGSVSTLKIQRTERGDSAVYLCASSPTGYLLGNTEAFFGQGTRLTVV.

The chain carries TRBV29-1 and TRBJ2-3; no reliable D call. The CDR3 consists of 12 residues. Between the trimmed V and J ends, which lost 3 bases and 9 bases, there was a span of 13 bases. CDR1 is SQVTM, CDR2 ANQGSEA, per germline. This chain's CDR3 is CSVDLVGKTQYF. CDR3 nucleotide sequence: TGCAGCGTTGATCTGGTGGGGAAAACGCAGTATTTT.

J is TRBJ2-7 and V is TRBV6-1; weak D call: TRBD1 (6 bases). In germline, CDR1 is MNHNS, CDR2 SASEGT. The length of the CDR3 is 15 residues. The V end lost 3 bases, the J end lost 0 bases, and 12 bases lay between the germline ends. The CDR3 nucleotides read TGTGCCAGCAGTGACACAGGGTCAAGCTCCTACGAGCAGTACTTC. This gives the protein CASSDTGSSSYEQYF.

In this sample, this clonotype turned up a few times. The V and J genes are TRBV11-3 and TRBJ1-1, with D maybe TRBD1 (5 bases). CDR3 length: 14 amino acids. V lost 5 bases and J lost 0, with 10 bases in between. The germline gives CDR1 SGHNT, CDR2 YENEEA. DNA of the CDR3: TGTGCCAGCAGCAGGGGACGGGTGAACACTGAAGCTTTCTTT. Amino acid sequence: CASSRGRVNTEAFF. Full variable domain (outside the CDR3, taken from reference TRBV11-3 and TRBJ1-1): EAGVVQSPRYKIIEKKQPVAFWCNPISGHNTLYWYLQNLGQGPELLIRYENEEAVDDSQLPKDRFSAERLKGVDSTLKIQPAELGDSAVYLCASSRGRVNTEAFFGQGTRLTVV.

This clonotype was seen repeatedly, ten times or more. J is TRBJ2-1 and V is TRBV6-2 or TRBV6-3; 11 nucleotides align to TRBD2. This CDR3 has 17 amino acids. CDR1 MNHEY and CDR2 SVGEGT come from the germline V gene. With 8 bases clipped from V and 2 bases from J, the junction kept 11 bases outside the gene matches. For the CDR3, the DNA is TGTGCCAGCCCGATGTGGGTAGCGGGAGGGCCCTACAATGAGCAGTTCTTC. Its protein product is CASPMWVAGGPYNEQFF.

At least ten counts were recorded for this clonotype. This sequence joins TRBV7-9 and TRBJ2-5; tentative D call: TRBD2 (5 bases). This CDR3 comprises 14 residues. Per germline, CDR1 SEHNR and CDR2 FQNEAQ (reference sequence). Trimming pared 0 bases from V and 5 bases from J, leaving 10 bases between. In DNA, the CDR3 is TGTGCCAGCAGCTTAGCAGGGTCGGGGGAGACCCAGTACTTC. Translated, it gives CASSLAGSGETQYF.

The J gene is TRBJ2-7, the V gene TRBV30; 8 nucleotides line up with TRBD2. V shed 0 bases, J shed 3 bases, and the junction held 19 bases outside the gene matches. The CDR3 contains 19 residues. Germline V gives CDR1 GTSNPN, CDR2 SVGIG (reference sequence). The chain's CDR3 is CAWSVRGRYSGKRIYEQYF. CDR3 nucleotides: TGTGCCTGGAGTGTACGCGGTCGGTATAGCGGGAAAAGAATCTACGAGCAGTACTTC.

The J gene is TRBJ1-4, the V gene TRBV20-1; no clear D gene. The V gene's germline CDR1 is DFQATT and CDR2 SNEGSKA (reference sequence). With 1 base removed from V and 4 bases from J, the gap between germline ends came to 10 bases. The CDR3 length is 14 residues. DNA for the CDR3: TGCAGTGCTAGAGGGGAGGCAGTTAATGAAAAACTGTTTTTT. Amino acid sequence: CSARGEAVNEKLFF.

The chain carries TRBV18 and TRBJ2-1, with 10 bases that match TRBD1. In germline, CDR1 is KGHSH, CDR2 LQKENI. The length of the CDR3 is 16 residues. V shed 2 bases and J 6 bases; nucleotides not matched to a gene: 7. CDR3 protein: CASSPFGTGVTNEQFF. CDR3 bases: TGTGCCAGCTCACCATTCGGGACAGGGGTAACCAATGAGCAGTTCTTC.

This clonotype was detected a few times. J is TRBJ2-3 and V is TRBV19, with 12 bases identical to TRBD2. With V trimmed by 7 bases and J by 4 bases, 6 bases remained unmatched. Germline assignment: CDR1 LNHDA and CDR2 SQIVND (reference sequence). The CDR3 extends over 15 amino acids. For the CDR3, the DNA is TGTGCCAGTACGACTAGCGGGAGAGGATCAGATACGCAGTATTTT. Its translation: CASTTSGRGSDTQYF.

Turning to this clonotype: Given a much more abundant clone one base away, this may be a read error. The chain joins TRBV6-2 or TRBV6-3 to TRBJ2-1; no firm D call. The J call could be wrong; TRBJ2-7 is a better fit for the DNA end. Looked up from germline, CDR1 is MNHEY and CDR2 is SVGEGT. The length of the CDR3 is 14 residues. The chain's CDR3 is CASSYPNDPNEQYF. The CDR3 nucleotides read TGTGCCAGCAGTTACCCTAATGACCCCAATGAGCAGTACTTC.

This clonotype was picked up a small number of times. The CDR3 protein is CASSQEWTGVGNTGELFF. As DNA, the CDR3 is TGTGCCAGCAGCCAAGAATGGACGGGAGTAGGGAACACCGGGGAGCTGTTTTTT. The V call is TRBV3-1, the J call TRBJ2-2; weak D call: TRBD2 (6 bases). Germline-derived CDR1 and CDR2 are LGHDT and YNNKEL (reference sequence). V lost 0 bases to trimming and J lost 1 base, with 15 bases between them. The CDR3 length is 18 residues.